The sample holds many counts of the clone carrying this TCR beta chain. The antigen is not known. TCRdb called the 5' RACE reads again in MiXCR, with one record for every CDR3 protein. The sample lists 150,000 to 200,000 distinct CDR3 sequences; around 10% were seen once. The source of the sample is a study of T-cell memory formation after mild COVID-19. There are 18 residues in the CDR3. Trimming took 0 bases from V and 8 from J, leaving 22 bases between them. Germline values: CDR1 SEHNR, CDR2 FQNEAQ (reference sequence). Study results and caveats: CD4+ contracting clones were found mainly in CM and EM, and CD8+ ones in EMRA. Pre-infection memory held some responding clones, suggesting pre-existing cross-reactive T cells responded.

This TCR was recovered from a man between 18 and 29 years old who had mild COVID-19 (a few samples of this study predate the infection). Cell type and time point are not known. The chain carries TRBV7-9 and TRBJ1-4; possible D gene TRBD1, 5 bases. Sequencing was performed on PBMCs or a T cell subset sorted from them (not recorded which). The CDR3 DNA sequence: TGTGCCAGCAGCTTAGCGTCGATTAGACAGCTGACGAAGGAAAAACTGTTTTTT. Protein: CASSLASIRQLTKEKLFF.